Below, 8 T cell receptor beta chains from the same sample are listed, as sequenced in a study of T-cell reconstitution after alpha-beta-depleted transplantation in children. This sample's TCRbeta library carried unique molecular identifier barcodes. MiXCR, run by TCRdb on the PCR reads, gives a single entry per CDR3 protein. This sample has approximately 800,000 distinct CDR3 sequences, with roughly 16% found just once. The sequenced sample was PBMCs, mostly from graft donor cells, obtained 360 days after TCRalphabeta/CD19-depleted stem cell transplant. Receptors originate from a male patient between 5 and 17 years old who had a stem cell transplant for acute lymphoblastic leukemia, so the T cells may come from the graft donor.

The chain recombines TRBV20-1 with TRBJ2-3, with D tentatively TRBD1 (6 bases). Germline values: CDR1 DFQATT, CDR2 SNEGSKA (reference sequence). The CDR3 is 12 amino acids. The V end lost 3 bases, the J end lost 4 bases, and 8 bases lay between the germline ends. In DNA, the CDR3 is TGCAGTGCTAGGCGGACAGCAGATACGCAGTATTTT. Protein sequence: CSARRTADTQYF.

Details on this clonotype: The junction and the germline gene differ at one end; a read error may be behind it. The rearrangement uses TRBV20-1 and TRBJ2-1, with 8 bases fitting TRBD2. This CDR3 spans 15 amino acids. Germline V gene data show CDR1 as DFQATT and CDR2 as SNEGSKA (reference sequence). CDR3 coding DNA: TGCTGTGCTTTCTTTTTCGGACTAGCACCGTTTGAGCAGTTCTTC. Translating it yields CCAFFFGLAPFEQFF.

In this sample, this clonotype turned up a few times. The chain links TRBV4-1 to TRBJ2-7; a possible D gene is TRBD2 (5 bases). Trimming removed 4 bases at V and 0 bases at J, with 13 bases between. The CDR3 length is 15 residues. Germline V gene lookup returns CDR1 MGHRA and CDR2 YSYEKL. The CDR3 DNA follows: TGCGCCAGCAGCCGTGAGACTACGAGCTCCTACGAGCAGTACTTC. This codes for CASSRETTSSYEQYF.

The rearrangement joins TRBV12-3 or TRBV12-4 to TRBJ1-6; possible D gene TRBD1, 6 bases. Trimming took off 2 bases at V and 10 bases at J, with 15 bases between the two ends. CDR3 size: 15 residues. CDR3 sequence reads: CASSLWGALRSPLHF. In DNA, the CDR3 is TGTGCCAGCAGTTTATGGGGGGCCCTAAGGTCACCCCTCCACTTT.

This clonotype was counted only a few times. The chain couples TRBV7-9 to TRBJ1-5; a weak D match, TRBD1 (5 bases). Trimming shortened V by 3 bases and J by 5 bases, and 14 bases separated the two germline ends. Germline V gene lookup returns CDR1 SEHNR and CDR2 FQNEAQ (reference sequence). The CDR3 is 15 amino acids. The CDR3: CASSLGGYGDQPQHF. The CDR3 coding sequence is TGTGCCAGCAGCTTGGGGGGGTACGGGGATCAGCCCCAGCATTTT. Full variable domain (rest looked up from reference TRBV7-9 and TRBJ1-5): DTGVSQNPRHKITKRGQNVTFRCDPISEHNRLYWYRQTLGQGPEFLTYFQNEAQLEKSRLLSDRFSAERPKGSFSTLEIQRTEQGDSAMYLCASSLGGYGDQPQHFGDGTRLSIL.

This clonotype was observed a handful of times. This chain uses TRBV18 with TRBJ2-5; 12 bases match TRBD2. The CDR3 is 16 amino acids. Germline loops: CDR1 KGHSH, CDR2 LQKENI. V was pared by 6 bases and J by 5 bases, with 10 bases of the junction left unmatched. The DNA for the CDR3 is TGTGCCAGCTCGAACCGTGGACTAGCGGGATGGGAGACCCAGTACTTC. It specifies CASSNRGLAGWETQYF.

Comment on this clonotype: An end of the junction differs from the germline gene, which may be a read error. V and J are TRBV20-1 and TRBJ2-5, with no clear D. Germline values: CDR1 DFQATT, CDR2 SNEGSKA (reference sequence). The CDR3 is made up of 12 amino acids. CDR3 in amino acids: CSAQWILEAQYF. The CDR3 DNA reads TGCAGTGCTCAGTGGATCCTAGAGGCCCAGTACTTC.

The rearrangement uses TRBV12-3 or TRBV12-4 and TRBJ2-1; D uncertain. Trimming took off 3 bases at V and 5 bases at J, with 5 bases between the two ends. This CDR3 is built from 12 residues. As DNA, the CDR3 is TGTGCCAGCAGTTTCGGACACAATGAGCAGTTCTTC. Encoded protein: CASSFGHNEQFF.